The 8 T cell receptor beta chains given below trace back to one sample, sequenced in a study of early T cells in non-severe SARS-CoV-2 infection. TCRdb called the 5' RACE reads again in MiXCR, with one record for every CDR3 protein. This table has 50,000 to 60,000 distinct CDR3 sequences, less than 9.5% appearing once. Specimen: whole blood, collected at baseline. The receptors derive from an adult who was a healthcare worker with PCR-confirmed SARS-CoV-2 infection or an uninfected control (not recorded which).

The chain is built from TRBV5-6 and TRBJ2-7; no definite D call. This CDR3 has 13 amino acids. Germline CDR1 and CDR2: SGHDT and YYEEEE. Deletions cut 2 bases from V and 3 bases from J, with 9 bases between. The CDR3 protein is CASSFEVHYEQYF. The CDR3 region has the DNA TGTGCCAGCAGCTTTGAAGTTCACTACGAGCAGTACTTC. Full variable domain (missing parts from reference TRBV5-6 and TRBJ2-7): DAGVTQSPTHLIKTRGQQVTLRCSPKSGHDTVSWYQQALGQGPQFIFQYYEEEERQRGNFPDRFSGHQFPNYSSELNVNALLLGDSALYLCASSFEVHYEQYFGPGTRLTVT.

There are a few counts of this clonotype. V is TRBV7-9 and J is TRBJ2-1; 10 bases map to TRBD2. The CDR3 covers 15 residues. The V segment lost 5 bases and the J segment 8 bases; nucleotides outside the gene matches: 9. Per the germline V gene, CDR1 is SEHNR and CDR2 is FQNEAQ (reference sequence). CDR3 amino acids: CASSLRSSGGDEQFF. The DNA of the CDR3 is TGTGCCAGCAGCCTCCGATCCAGCGGGGGGGATGAGCAGTTCTTC.

V is TRBV7-3 and J is TRBJ1-1; 7 bases fit TRBD1. The CDR3 is 13 amino acids. Germline V CDR1 and CDR2: SGHTA, FQGTGA. Losses at the gene ends were 5 bases for V and 4 bases for J; bases not matched to a gene: 4. In DNA, the CDR3 is TGTGCCAGCAGCCGGCAGGGGGGCACTGAAGCTTTCTTT. This codes for CASSRQGGTEAFF.

This clonotype was seen more than once but under ten times. The chain carries TRBV29-1 and TRBJ2-7; D is uncertain. This CDR3 contains 12 residues. The ends were cut back, 4 bases at V and 5 bases at J, with 12 bases in the middle. The V gene's germline CDR1 is SQVTM and CDR2 ANQGSEA. CDR3: CSVGLNGDEQYF. The CDR3 nucleotides read TGCAGCGTTGGCCTCAATGGGGACGAGCAGTACTTC.

The chain combines TRBV20-1 with TRBJ1-1; D is possibly TRBD1 (5 bases). This CDR3 comprises 12 residues. Germline V gives CDR1 DFQATT, CDR2 SNEGSKA (reference sequence). The V and J ends lost 0 bases and 4 bases respectively, with 6 bases between them. The CDR3 DNA follows: TGCAGTGCTAGAGATGGGGCCACTGAAGCTTTCTTT. It codes for CSARDGATEAFF.

In this sample, this clonotype turned up a few times. The CDR3 region is CASSLARAGGTGELFF. CDR3 nucleotide sequence: TGTGCCAGCAGCTTAGCCCGAGCGGGGGGCACCGGGGAGCTGTTTTTT. The J gene is TRBJ2-2, the V gene TRBV7-2; 9 positions agree with TRBD2. The J segment lost 4 bases and the V segment lost 0 bases, leaving 3 bases of the junction unmatched. The V gene's germline CDR1 is SGHTA and CDR2 FQGNSA. The CDR3 contains 16 residues.

Only a few counts were recorded for this clonotype. V is TRBV19 and J is TRBJ1-1; D remains ambiguous. This CDR3 has 12 residues. The V gene's germline CDR1 is LNHDA and CDR2 SQIVND (reference sequence). With 2 bases removed from V and 6 bases from J, the gap between germline ends came to 7 bases. The CDR3 region has the DNA TGTGCCAGTAGTATAAGTATCTCTGAAGCTTTCTTT. It specifies CASSISISEAFF.

This clonotype is categorized as medium-sized. The chain combines TRBV11-2 with TRBJ1-2; tentative D call: TRBD1 (6 bases). Trimming shortened V by 5 bases and J by 1 base, and 14 bases separated the two germline ends. CDR3 length equals 15 residues. Germline V gene data show CDR1 as SGHAT and CDR2 as FQNNGV. For the CDR3, the DNA is TGTGCCAGCAGCAGGACAGTTAAAGATAACTATGGCTACACCTTC. Protein sequence: CASSRTVKDNYGYTF.